This T cell receptor beta chain came from a study of shared clonotypes between healthy human individuals. On the study more broadly: Donors had three CD4 naive, three CD4 memory, two CD8 naive and one CD8 memory plate apiece.

The length of the CDR3 is 14 residues. The ends were cut back, 3 bases at V and 2 bases at J, with 9 bases in the middle. Germline-derived CDR1 and CDR2 are SNHLY and FYNNEI. Assay: immunoSEQ multiplex PCR; the TCRdb copy retains only in-frame clones and omits some. The table lists about 1 million clones, about three quarters of them singletons. The V call is TRBV2, the J call TRBJ2-3; D unclear. The sequenced material came from memory CD4+ T cells sorted from blood. The subset here: CD45RA-negative fraction. The clonotype was recovered from a man aged 18 to 35 in good health. The CDR3 sequence is CASSDVVITDTQYF. DNA of the CDR3: TGTGCCAGCAGTGATGTGGTAATCACAGATACGCAGTATTTT.